This entry concerns a single T cell receptor (beta chain). CDR1 and CDR2 from the germline V gene are SGDLS and YYNGEE. V shed 4 bases and J shed 6 bases, with 19 bases lying between them. The CDR3 covers 15 residues. The data originate from a study of CD8+CD57+ T cells in acquired aplastic anemia. Study-wide context: Sorted cells (CD4+ and CD8+) yielded DNA amounts that averaged approximately 2.9 ug.

Genomic DNA acted as the template from which TCR beta VDJ combination and CDR3 sequence profiling were carried out. MiXCR, run by TCRdb on the reads, gives a single entry per CDR3 protein. The sample lists a few hundred thousand distinct CDR3 sequences, 65% to 90% occurring once. The sequenced patients had an expansion of CD8+CD57+ cells seen by flow cytometry. This chain joins TRBV9 and TRBJ1-1; D may be TRBD1 (6 bases). The sequence was obtained from a human donor with aplastic anemia. Material: sorted CD4+, CD8+, or CD8+CD57+ T cells (not recorded which) from PBMCs. Here the CDR3 reads CASSLGETGYAEAFF. The CDR3, as DNA: TGTGCCAGCAGCTTAGGGGAGACAGGCTACGCTGAAGCTTTCTTT.